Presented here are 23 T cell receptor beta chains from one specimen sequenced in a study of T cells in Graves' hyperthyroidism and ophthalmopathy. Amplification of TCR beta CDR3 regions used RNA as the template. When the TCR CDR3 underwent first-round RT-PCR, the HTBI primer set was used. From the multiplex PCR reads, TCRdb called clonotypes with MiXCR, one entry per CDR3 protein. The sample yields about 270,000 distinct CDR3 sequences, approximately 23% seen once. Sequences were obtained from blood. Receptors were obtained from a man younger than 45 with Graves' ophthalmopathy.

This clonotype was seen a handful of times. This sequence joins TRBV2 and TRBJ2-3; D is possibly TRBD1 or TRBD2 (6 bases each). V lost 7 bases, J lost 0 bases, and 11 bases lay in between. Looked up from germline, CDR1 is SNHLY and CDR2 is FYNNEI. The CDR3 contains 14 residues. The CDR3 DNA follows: TGTGCCAGCATCCCGGGGGCGAGCACAGATACGCAGTATTTT. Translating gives CASIPGASTDTQYF.

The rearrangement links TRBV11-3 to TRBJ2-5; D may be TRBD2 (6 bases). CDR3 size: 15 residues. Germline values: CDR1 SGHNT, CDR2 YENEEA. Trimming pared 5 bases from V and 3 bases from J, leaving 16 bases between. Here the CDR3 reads CASSRTWRGKETQYF. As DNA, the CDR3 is TGTGCCAGCAGCCGTACGTGGCGGGGTAAAGAGACCCAGTACTTC. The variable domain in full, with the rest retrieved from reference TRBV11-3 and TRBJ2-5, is EAGVVQSPRYKIIEKKQPVAFWCNPISGHNTLYWYLQNLGQGPELLIRYENEEAVDDSQLPKDRFSAERLKGVDSTLKIQPAELGDSAVYLCASSRTWRGKETQYFGPGTRLLVL.

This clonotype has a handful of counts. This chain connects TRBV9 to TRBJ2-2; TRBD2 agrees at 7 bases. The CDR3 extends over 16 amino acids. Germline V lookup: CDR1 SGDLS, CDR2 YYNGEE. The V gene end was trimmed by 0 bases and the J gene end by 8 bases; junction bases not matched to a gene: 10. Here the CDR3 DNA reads TGTGCCAGCAGCGTAGTAGGAGGGAGGGCCGATGGGGAGCTGTTTTTT. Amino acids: CASSVVGGRADGELFF.

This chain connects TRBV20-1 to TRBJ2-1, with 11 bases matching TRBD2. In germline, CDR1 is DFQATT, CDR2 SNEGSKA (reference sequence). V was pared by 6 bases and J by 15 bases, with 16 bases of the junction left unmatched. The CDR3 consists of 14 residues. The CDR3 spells CSASAGTSGGARFF. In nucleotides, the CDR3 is TGCAGTGCCTCGGCAGGGACTAGCGGAGGGGCTCGGTTCTTC.

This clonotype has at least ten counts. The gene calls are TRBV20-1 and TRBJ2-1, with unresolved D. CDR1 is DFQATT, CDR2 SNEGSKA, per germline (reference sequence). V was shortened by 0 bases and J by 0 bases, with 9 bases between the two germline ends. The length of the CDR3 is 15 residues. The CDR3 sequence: CSARDLSSSYNEQFF. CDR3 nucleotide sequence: TGCAGTGCTAGAGATCTATCGAGCTCCTACAATGAGCAGTTCTTC.

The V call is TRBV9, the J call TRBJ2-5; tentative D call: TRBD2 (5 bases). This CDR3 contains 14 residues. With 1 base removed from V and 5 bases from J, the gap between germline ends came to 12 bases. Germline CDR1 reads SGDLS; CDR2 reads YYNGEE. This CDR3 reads CASSVSLGGETQYF. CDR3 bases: TGTGCCAGCAGCGTAAGCTTGGGCGGGGAGACCCAGTACTTC.

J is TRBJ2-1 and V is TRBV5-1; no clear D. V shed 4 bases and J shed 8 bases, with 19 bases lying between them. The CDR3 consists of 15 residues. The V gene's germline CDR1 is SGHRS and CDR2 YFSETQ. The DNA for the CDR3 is TGCGCCAGCAGCCGAAGCGTCCTTGGGTACGATGAGCAGTTCTTC. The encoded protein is CASSRSVLGYDEQFF.

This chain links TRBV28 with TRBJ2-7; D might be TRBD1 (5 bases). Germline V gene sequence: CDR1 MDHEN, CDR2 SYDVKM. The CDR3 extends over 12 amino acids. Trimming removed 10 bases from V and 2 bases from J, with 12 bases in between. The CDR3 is CATIDSTYEQYF. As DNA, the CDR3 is TGTGCCACTATCGACAGTACCTACGAGCAGTACTTC.

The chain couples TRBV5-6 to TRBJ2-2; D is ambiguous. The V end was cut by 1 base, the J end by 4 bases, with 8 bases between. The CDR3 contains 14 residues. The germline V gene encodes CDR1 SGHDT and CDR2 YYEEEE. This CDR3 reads CASSLFGVTGELFF. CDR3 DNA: TGTGCCAGCAGCTTGTTTGGAGTCACCGGGGAGCTGTTTTTT.

CDR3 in amino acids: CASSLGRGSANQPQHF. The CDR3 bases are TGTGCCAGCAGTTTGGGCAGGGGGTCTGCAAATCAGCCCCAGCATTTT. The chain couples TRBV12-3 or TRBV12-4 to TRBJ1-5; 7 nucleotides agree with TRBD1. V lost 3 bases and J lost 4; bases outside the gene matches: 9. CDR3 length: 16 residues.

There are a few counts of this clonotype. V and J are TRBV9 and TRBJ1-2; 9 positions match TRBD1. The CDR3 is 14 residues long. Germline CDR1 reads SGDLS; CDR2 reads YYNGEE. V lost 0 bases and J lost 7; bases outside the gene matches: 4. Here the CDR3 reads CASSVATGGFGYTF. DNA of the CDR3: TGTGCCAGCAGCGTAGCTACAGGGGGCTTTGGCTACACCTTC.

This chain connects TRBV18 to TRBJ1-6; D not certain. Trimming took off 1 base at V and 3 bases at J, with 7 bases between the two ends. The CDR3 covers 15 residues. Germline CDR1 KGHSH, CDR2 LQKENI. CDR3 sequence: CASSPQNSYNSPLHF. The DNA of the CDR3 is TGTGCCAGCTCACCACAGAATAGCTATAATTCACCCCTCCACTTT.

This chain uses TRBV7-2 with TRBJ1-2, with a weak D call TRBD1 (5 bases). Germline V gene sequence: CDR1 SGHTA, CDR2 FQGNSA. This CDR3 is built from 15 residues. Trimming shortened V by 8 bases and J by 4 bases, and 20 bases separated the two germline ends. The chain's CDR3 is CASGSSAGPSYGYTF. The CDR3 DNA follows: TGTGCCAGCGGCTCCAGCGCGGGACCCAGCTATGGCTACACCTTC.

CDR3: CASSLRDRGSQPQHF. The CDR3 DNA reads as TGTGCCAGCAGCTTACGGGACAGGGGAAGTCAGCCCCAGCATTTT. This chain connects TRBV7-2 to TRBJ1-5, with TRBD1 matching 10 bases. Trimming cost V 2 bases and J 6 bases; bases outside gene matches: 4. Germline loops: CDR1 SGHTA, CDR2 FQGNSA. The CDR3 is 15 amino acids.

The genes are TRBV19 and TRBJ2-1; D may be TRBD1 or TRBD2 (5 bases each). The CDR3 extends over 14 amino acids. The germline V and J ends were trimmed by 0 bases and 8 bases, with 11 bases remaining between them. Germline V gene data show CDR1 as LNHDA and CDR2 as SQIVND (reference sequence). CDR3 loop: CASSIEFGTYEQFF. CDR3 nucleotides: TGTGCCAGTAGTATAGAATTCGGGACGTATGAGCAGTTCTTC.

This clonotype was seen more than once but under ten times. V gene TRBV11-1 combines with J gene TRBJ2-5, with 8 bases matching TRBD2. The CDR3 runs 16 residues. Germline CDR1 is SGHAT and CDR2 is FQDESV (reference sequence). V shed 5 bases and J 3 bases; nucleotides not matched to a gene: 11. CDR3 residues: CASSQRTVSGKETQYF. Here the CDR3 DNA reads TGTGCCAGCAGCCAAAGGACGGTTAGCGGGAAAGAGACCCAGTACTTC. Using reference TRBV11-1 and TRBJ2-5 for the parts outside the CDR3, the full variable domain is EAEVAQSPRYKITEKSQAVAFWCDPISGHATLYWYRQILGQGPELLVQFQDESVVDDSQLPKDRFSAERLKGVDSTLKIQPAELGDSAMYLCASSQRTVSGKETQYFGPGTRLLVL.

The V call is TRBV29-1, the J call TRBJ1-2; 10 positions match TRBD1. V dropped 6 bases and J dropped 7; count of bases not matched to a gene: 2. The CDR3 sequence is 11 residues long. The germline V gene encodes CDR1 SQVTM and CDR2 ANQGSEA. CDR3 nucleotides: TGCAGCGTAGGGGACAGGGGTGGCTACACCTTC. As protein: CSVGDRGGYTF.

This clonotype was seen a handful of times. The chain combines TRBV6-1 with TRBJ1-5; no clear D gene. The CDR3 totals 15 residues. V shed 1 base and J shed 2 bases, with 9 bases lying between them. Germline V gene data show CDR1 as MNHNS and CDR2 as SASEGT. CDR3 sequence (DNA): TGTGCCAGCAGTGAAGTTGGGAGGGGCAATCAGCCCCAGCATTTT. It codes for CASSEVGRGNQPQHF.

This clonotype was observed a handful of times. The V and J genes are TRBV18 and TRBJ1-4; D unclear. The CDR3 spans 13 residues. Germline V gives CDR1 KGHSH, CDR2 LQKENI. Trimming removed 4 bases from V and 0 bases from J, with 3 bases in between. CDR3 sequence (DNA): TGTGCCAGCTCACGGTCAACTAATGAAAAACTGTTTTTT. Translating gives CASSRSTNEKLFF.

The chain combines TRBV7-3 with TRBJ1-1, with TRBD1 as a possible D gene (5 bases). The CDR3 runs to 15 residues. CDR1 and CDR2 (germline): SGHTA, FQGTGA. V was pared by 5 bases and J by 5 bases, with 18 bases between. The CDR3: CASSPQAGRGTEAFF. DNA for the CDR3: TGTGCCAGCAGCCCCCAGGCGGGGAGGGGAACTGAAGCTTTCTTT.

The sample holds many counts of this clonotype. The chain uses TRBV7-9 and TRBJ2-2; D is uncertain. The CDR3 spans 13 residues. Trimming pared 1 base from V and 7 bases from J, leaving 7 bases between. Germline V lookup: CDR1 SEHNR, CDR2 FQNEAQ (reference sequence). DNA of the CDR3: TGTGCCAGCAGCTTAGACGTCGGCGGGGAGCTGTTTTTT. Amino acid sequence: CASSLDVGGELFF.

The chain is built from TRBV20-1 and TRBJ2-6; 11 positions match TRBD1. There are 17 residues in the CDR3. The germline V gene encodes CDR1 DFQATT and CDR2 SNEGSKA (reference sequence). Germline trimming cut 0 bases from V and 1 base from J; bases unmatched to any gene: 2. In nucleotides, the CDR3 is TGCAGTGCTAGAGATTGGGACAGGGGGTCTGGGGCCAACGTCCTGACTTTC. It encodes CSARDWDRGSGANVLTF.

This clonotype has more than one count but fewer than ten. The chain's CDR3 is CSVAGDPDTQYF. CDR3 sequence (DNA): TGCAGCGTAGCCGGGGACCCAGATACGCAGTATTTT. V is TRBV29-1 and J is TRBJ2-3; the D call may be TRBD1 or TRBD2 (5 bases each). This CDR3 contains 12 residues. In germline, CDR1 is SQVTM, CDR2 ANQGSEA. The ends were cut back, 6 bases at V and 4 bases at J, with 11 bases in the middle.